The source of this T cell receptor (beta chain) is a study of T cell changes during pregnancy in multiple sclerosis. Profiled with immunoSEQ multiplex PCR; TCRdb holds only in-frame clones, not every one. The data contain approximately 40,000 clones, roughly 93% of them singletons. V lost 2 bases to trimming and J lost 6 bases; unmatched junction nucleotides: 4. The CDR3 has 14 residues. Germline CDR1 and CDR2: SEHNR and FQNEAQ (reference sequence). The rearrangement joins TRBV7-9 to TRBJ2-1; 7 bases match TRBD1. The clonotype comes from a female donor with multiple sclerosis, enrolled in a pregnancy study. The specimen was CD8+ T cells from peripheral blood mononuclear cells, collected in the third trimester of pregnancy. The CDR3 spells CASSLKSGGNEQFF. The DNA for the CDR3 is TGTGCCAGCAGCTTAAAGTCAGGGGGCAATGAGCAGTTCTTC.